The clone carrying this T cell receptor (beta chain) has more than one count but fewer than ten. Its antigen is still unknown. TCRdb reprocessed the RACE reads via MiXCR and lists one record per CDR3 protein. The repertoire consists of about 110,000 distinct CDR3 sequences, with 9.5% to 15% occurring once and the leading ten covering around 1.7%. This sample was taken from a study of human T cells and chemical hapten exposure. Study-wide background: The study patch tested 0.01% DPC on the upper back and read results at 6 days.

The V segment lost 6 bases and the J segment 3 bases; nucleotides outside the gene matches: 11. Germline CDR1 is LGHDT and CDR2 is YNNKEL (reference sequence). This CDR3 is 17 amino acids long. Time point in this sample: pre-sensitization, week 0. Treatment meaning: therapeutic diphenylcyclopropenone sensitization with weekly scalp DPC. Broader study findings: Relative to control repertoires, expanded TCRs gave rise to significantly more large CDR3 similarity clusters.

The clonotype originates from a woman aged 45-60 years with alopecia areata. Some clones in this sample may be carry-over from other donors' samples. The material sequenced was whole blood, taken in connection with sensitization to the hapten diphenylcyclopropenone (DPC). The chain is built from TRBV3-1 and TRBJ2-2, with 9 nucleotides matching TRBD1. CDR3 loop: CASSPLLGQGYTGELFF. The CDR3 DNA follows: TGTGCCAGCAGTCCGCTCCTGGGACAGGGATACACCGGGGAGCTGTTTTTT. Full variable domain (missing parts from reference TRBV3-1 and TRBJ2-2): DTAVSQTPKYLVTQMGNDKSIKCEQNLGHDTMYWYKQDSKKFLKIMFSYNNKELIINETVPNRFSPKSPDKAHLNLHINSLELGDSAVYFCASSPLLGQGYTGELFFGEGSRLTVL.